The subject of this entry is one T cell receptor beta chain. Antigen: not known. A much larger clone sits a single nucleotide away, making a read error possible. RNA was extracted from bulk tissue without any cell sorting. This sample is drawn from a study of tumor and adjacent non-tumor tissue in lung cancer. About the study: Around 4.4 million productive TCRbeta reads were obtained per sample on average. Findings of the study overall: Tumor TCR diversity, when higher, was linked to shorter survival. Tumor tissue had significantly higher TCR diversity than normal lung.

This CDR3 has 13 amino acids. The library came from three nested PCR rounds adapted from ARM-PCR protocols. One entry per CDR3 protein, called by TCRdb with MiXCR from the multiplex PCR reads. In the table there are 200,000 to 250,000 distinct CDR3 sequences, about 76% of which are singletons. The origin of this receptor is a man aged 60 to 75 with non-small cell lung cancer. The source material was lung tumor tissue. V gene TRBV12-3 or TRBV12-4 combines with J gene TRBJ2-2; D is ambiguous. The CDR3 bases are TGTGCCAGCACTGACTCGAACGCCGGGGAGCTGTTTTTT. Protein: CASTDSNAGELFF.